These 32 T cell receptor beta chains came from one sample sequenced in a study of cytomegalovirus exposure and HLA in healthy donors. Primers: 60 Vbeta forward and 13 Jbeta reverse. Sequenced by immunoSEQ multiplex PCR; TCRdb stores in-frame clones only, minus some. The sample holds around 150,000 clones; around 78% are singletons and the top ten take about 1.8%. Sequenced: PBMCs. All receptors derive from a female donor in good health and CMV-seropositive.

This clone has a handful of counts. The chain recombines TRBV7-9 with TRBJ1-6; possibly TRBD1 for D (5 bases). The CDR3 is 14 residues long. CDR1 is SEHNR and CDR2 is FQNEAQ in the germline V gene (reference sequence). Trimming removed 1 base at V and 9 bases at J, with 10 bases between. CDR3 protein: CASSLEGLGSPLHF. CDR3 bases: TGTGCCAGCAGCTTAGAGGGGTTGGGTTCACCCCTCCACTTT.

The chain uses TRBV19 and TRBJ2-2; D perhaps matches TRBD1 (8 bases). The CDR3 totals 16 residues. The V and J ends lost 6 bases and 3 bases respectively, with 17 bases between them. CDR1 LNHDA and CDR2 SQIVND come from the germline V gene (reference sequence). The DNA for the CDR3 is TGTGCCAGTAGCGATCGACAGGGGAGGGACACCGGGGAGCTGTTTTTT. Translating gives CASSDRQGRDTGELFF.

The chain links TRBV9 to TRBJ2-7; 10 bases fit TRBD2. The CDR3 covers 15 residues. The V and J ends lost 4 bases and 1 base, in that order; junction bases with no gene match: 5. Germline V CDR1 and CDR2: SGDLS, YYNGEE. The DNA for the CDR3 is TGTGCCAGCAGCCCTAGCGGGAGCAGATCCTACGAGCAGTACTTC. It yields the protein CASSPSGSRSYEQYF.

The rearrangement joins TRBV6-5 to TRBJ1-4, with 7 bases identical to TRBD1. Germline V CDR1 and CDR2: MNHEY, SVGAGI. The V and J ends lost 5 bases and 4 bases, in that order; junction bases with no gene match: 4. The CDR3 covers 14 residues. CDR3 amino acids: CASSRQGFNEKLFF. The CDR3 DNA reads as TGTGCCAGCAGTCGACAGGGATTTAATGAAAAACTGTTTTTT.

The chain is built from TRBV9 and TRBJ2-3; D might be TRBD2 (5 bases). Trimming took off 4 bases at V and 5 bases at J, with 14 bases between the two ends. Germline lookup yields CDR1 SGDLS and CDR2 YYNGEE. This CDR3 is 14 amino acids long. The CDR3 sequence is CASSPRTSGDTQYF. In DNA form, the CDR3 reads TGTGCCAGCAGCCCCCGGACTTCTGGAGATACGCAGTATTTT.

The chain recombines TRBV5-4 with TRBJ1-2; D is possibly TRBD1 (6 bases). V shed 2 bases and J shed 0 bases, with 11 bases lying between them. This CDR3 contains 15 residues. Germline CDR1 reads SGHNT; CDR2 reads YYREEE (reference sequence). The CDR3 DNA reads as TGTGCCAGCAGCTTACAGGGCGCGTCTAACTATGGCTACACCTTC. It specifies CASSLQGASNYGYTF. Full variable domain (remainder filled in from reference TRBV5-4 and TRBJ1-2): ETGVTQSPTHLIKTRGQQVTLRCSSQSGHNTVSWYQQALGQGPQFIFQYYREEENGRGNFPPRFSGLQFPNYSSELNVNALELDDSALYLCASSLQGASNYGYTFGSGTRLTVV.

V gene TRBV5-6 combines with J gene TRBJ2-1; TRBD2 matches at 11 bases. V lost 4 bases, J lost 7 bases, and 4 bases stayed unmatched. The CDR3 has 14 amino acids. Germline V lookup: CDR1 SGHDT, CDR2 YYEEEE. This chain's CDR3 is CASSPRTSGNEQFF. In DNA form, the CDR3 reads TGTGCCAGCAGCCCAAGGACTAGCGGGAATGAGCAGTTCTTC.

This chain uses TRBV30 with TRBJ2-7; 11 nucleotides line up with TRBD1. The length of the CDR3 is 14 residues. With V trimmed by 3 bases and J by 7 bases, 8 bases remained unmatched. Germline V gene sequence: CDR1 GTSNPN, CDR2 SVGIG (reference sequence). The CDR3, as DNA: TGTGCCTGGAGCCGGACAGGGGGCTTTCGGGAGCAGTACTTC. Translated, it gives CAWSRTGGFREQYF. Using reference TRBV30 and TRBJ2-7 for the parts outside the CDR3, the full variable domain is SQTIHQWPATLVQPVGSPLSLECTVEGTSNPNLYWYRQAAGRGLQLLFYSVGIGQISSEVPQNLSASRPQDRQFILSSKKLLLSDSGFYLCAWSRTGGFREQYFGPGTRLTVT.

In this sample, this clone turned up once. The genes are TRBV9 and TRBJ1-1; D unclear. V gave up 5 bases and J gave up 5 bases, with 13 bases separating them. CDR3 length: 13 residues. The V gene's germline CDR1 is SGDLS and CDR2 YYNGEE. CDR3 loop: CASRREGGTEAFF. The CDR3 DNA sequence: TGTGCCAGCAGGAGGGAGGGAGGGACTGAAGCTTTCTTT.

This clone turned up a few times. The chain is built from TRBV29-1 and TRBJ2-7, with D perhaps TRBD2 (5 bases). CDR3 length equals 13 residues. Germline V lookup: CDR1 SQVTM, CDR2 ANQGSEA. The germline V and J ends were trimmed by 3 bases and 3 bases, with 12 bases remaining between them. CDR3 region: CSVDLGRDYEQYF. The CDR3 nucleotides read TGCAGCGTTGACCTTGGACGGGACTACGAGCAGTACTTC.

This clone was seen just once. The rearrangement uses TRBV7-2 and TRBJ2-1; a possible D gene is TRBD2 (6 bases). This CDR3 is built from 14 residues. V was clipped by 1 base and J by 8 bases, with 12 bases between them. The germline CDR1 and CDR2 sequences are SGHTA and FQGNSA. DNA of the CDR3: TGTGCCAGCAGCTTAGGCGGGGATTGGGATGAGCAGTTCTTC. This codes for CASSLGGDWDEQFF.

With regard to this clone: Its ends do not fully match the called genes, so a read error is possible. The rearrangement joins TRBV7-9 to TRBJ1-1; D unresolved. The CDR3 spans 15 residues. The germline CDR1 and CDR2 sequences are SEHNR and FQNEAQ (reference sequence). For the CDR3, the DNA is TGTTCCAGCAGCTTAGCGCTAATTTCGAACACTGAAGCTTTCTTT. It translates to CSSSLALISNTEAFF.

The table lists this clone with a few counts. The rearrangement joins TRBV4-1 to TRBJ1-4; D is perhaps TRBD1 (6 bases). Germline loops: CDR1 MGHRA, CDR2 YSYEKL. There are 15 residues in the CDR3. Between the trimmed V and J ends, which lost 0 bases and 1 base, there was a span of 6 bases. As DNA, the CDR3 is TGCGCCAGCAGCCAAGACAGGGGAACTAATGAAAAACTGTTTTTT. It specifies CASSQDRGTNEKLFF.

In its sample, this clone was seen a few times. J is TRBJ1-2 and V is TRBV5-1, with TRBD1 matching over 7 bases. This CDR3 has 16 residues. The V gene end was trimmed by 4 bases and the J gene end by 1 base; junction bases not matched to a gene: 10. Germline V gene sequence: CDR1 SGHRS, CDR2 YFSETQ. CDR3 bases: TGCGCCAGCAGCCCGGAACGAGGGGACAGTAACTATGGCTACACCTTC. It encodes CASSPERGDSNYGYTF.

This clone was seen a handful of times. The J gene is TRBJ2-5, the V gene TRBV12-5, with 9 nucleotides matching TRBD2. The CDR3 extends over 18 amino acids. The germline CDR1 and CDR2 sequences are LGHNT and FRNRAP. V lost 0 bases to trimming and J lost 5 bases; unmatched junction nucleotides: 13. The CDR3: CASGLVPAGGVLSETQYF. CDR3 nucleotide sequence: TGTGCTAGTGGTTTGGTCCCGGCGGGGGGGGTTCTTTCGGAGACCCAGTACTTC.

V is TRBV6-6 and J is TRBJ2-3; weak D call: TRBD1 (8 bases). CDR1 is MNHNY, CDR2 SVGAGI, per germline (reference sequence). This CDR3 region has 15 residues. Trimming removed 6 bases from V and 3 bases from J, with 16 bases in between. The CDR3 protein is CASSGQGGITDTQYF. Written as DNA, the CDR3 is TGTGCCAGCAGCGGACAGGGAGGGATAACAGATACGCAGTATTTT.

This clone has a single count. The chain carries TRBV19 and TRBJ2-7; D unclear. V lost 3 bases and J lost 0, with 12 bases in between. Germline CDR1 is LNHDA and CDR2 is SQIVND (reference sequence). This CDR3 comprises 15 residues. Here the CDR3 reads CASSMAPGNSYEQYF. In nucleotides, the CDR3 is TGTGCCAGTAGTATGGCCCCAGGAAACTCCTACGAGCAGTACTTC.

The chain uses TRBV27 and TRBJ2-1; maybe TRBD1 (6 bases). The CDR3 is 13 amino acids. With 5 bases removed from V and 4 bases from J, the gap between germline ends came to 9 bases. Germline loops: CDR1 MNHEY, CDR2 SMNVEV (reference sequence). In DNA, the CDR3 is TGTGCCAGCAGTAGGGACACTTACAATGAGCAGTTCTTC. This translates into CASSRDTYNEQFF.

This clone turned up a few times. CDR3 DNA: TGCGCCAGCAGCTTATCAGGGGGCCGGTATGGAAACACCATATATTTT. Its protein is CASSLSGGRYGNTIYF. This chain joins TRBV5-1 and TRBJ1-3, with 8 positions matching TRBD1. The ends lost 2 bases at V and 3 bases at J; junction bases unmatched: 7. The CDR3 is 16 residues long. CDR1 is SGHRS, CDR2 YFSETQ, per germline.

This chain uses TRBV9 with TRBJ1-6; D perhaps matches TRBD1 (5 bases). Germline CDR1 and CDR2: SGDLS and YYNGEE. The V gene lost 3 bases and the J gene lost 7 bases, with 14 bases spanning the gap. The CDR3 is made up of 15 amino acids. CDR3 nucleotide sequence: TGTGCCAGCAGCGCGGGGGTCGGATTAAATTCACCCCTCCACTTT. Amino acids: CASSAGVGLNSPLHF.

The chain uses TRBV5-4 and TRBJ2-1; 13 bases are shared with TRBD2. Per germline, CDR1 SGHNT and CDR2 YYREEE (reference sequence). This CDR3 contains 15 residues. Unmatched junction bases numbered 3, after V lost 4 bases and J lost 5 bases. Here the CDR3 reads CASSTGTSGNNEQFF. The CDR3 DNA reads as TGTGCCAGCAGCACGGGGACTAGCGGGAACAATGAGCAGTTCTTC.

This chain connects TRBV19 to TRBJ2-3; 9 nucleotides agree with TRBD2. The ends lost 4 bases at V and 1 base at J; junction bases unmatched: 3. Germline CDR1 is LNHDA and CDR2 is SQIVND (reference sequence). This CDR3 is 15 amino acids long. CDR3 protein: CASSSGREGTDTQYF. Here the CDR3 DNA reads TGTGCCAGTAGTAGCGGGAGGGAGGGCACAGATACGCAGTATTTT.

CDR3 sequence reads: CASSGHSGGQYF. The CDR3 DNA sequence: TGTGCCAGCAGTGGGCACTCGGGTGGCCAGTACTTC. This chain connects TRBV6-1 to TRBJ2-5; D is undetermined. The CDR3 consists of 12 residues. Germline CDR1 and CDR2: MNHNS and SASEGT. With 4 bases removed from V and 10 bases from J, the gap between germline ends came to 13 bases.

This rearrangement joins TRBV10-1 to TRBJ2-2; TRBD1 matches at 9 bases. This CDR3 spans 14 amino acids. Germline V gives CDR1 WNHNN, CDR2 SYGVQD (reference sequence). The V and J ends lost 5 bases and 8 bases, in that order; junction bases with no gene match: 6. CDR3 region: CASSPDRGTGELFF. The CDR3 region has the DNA TGCGCCAGCAGTCCTGACAGGGGGACGGGGGAGCTGTTTTTT.

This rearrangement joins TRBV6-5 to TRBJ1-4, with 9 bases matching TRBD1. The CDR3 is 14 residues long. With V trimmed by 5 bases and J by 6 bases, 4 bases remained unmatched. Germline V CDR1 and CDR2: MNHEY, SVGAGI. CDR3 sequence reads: CASSRTGEDEKLFF. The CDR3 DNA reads TGTGCCAGCAGTCGGACAGGGGAGGATGAAAAACTGTTTTTT.

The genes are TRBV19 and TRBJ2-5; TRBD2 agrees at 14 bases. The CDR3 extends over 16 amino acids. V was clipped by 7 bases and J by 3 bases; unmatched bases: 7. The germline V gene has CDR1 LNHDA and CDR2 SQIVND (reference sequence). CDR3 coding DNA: TGTGCCAGTACCAGAGGGGGACTAGCGGGAGAAGAGACCCAGTACTTC. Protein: CASTRGGLAGEETQYF.

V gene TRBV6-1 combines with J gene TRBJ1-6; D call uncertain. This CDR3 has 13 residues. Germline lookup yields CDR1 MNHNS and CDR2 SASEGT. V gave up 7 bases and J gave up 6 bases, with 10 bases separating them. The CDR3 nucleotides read TGTGCCAGCAAGGAGGTGCCTAATTCACCCCTCCACTTT. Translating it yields CASKEVPNSPLHF.

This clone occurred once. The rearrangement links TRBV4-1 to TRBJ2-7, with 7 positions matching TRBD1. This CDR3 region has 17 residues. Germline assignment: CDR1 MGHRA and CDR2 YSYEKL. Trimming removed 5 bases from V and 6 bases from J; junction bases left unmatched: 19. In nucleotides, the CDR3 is TGCGCCAGCAGCGAAAGTTACGGCAGCTCGACAGGGCGCGAGCAGTACTTC. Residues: CASSESYGSSTGREQYF.

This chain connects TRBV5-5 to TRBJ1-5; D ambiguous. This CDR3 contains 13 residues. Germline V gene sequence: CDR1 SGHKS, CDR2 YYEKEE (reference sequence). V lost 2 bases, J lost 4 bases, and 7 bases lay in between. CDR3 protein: CASSFTVNQPQHF. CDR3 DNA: TGTGCCAGCAGCTTTACAGTAAATCAGCCCCAGCATTTT.

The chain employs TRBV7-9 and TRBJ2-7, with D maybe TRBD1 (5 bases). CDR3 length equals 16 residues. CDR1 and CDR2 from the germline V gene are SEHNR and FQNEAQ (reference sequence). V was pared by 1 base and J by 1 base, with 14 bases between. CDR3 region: CASSLVRNRRSYEQYF. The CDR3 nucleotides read TGTGCCAGCAGCTTAGTTCGAAACAGGAGATCCTACGAGCAGTACTTC.

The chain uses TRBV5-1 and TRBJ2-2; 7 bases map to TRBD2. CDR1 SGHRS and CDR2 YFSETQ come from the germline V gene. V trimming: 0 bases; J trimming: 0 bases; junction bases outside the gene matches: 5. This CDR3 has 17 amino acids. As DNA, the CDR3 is TGCGCCAGCAGCTTGGCCTTGGGGGGGACGAACACCGGGGAGCTGTTTTTT. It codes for CASSLALGGTNTGELFF.

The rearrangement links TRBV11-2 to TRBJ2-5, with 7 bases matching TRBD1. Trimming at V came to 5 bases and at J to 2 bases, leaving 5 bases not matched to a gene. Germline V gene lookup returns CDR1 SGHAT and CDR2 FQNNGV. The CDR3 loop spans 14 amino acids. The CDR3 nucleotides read TGTGCCAGCAGCCCCCGGGACAGACAAGAGACCCAGTACTTC. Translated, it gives CASSPRDRQETQYF.